In its sample, the clone carrying this T cell receptor beta chain was seen a few times. What it binds is not known. The primer mix covered 54 TRBV segments and 13 TRBJ segments. Clones were read by immunoSEQ multiplex PCR, and TCRdb kept only the in-frame ones, dropping some. The sample carries around 70,000 clones, 80% recorded once. This sample stems from a study of T cell repertoires and HLA-DP antigens. Background on the study: Versus self, one alloantigen differed at one groove amino acid, the other at ten to eleven. The donors, ranging 18-to-29 to 60-to-69 years, included a couple of males and one female.

Study-wide results and caveats: Average cumulative frequency of previously undetected clones was 36.3% against one allele and 50% to 55% against the other.

The CDR3 spans 15 residues. V was cut by 3 bases and J by 5 bases, with 14 bases left in between. Germline lookup yields CDR1 GTSNPN and CDR2 SVGIG (reference sequence). V is TRBV30 and J is TRBJ1-6; the D is unclear. The sequence was collected from a man in his fifties or sixties in good health and CMV-seronegative. What was sequenced was CD4+ T cells from PBMCs. The CDR3 spells CAWSYRTLDNSPLHF. CDR3 nucleotides: TGTGCCTGGAGCTATCGGACCTTAGATAATTCACCCCTCCACTTT.